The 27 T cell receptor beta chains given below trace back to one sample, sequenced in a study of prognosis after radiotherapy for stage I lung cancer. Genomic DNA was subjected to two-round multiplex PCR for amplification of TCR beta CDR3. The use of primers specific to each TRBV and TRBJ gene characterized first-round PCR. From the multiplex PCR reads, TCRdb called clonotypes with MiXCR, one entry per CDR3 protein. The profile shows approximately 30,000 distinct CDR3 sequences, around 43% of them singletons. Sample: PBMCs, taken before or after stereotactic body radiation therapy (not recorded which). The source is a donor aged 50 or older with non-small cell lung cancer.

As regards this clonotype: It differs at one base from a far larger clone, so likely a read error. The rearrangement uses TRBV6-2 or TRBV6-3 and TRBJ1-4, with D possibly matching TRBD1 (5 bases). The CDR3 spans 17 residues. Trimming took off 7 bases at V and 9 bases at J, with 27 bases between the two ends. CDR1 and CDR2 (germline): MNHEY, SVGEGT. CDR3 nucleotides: TGTGCCAGCAACGATAGGGGCCTAGACGGCTACAATCAAAAACTGTTTTTT. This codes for CASNDRGLDGYNQKLFF.

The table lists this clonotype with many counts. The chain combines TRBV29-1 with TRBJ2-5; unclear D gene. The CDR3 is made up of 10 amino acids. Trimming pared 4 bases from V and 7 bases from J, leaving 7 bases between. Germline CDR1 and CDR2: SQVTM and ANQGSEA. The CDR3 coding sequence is TGCAGCGTTGTAGGTGGGACCCAGTACTTC. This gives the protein CSVVGGTQYF.

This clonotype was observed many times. The CDR3: CSASPGLAGGGNEQFF. DNA of the CDR3: TGCAGTGCTAGCCCTGGACTAGCGGGGGGTGGCAATGAGCAGTTCTTC. V and J are TRBV20-1 and TRBJ2-1; 14 nucleotides align to TRBD2. The V gene end was trimmed by 3 bases and the J gene end by 6 bases; junction bases not matched to a gene: 7. The CDR3 totals 16 residues. Germline V lookup: CDR1 DFQATT, CDR2 SNEGSKA (reference sequence).

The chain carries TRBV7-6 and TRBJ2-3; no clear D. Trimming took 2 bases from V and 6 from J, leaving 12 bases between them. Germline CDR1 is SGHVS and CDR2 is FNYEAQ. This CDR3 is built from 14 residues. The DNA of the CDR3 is TGTGCCAGCAGCTTACTGCAAAACGGGGATACGCAGTATTTT. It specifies CASSLLQNGDTQYF. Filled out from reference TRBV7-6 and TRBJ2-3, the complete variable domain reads GAGVSQSPRYKVTKRGQDVALRCDPISGHVSLYWYRQALGQGPEFLTYFNYEAQQDKSGLPNDRFSAERPEGSISTLTIQRTEQRDSAMYRCASSLLQNGDTQYFGPGTRLTVL.

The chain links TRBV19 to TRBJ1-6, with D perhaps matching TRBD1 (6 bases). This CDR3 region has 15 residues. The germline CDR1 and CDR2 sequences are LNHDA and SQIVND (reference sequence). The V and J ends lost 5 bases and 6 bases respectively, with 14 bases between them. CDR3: CASSSSGVGNSPLHF. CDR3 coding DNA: TGTGCCAGTAGTTCTTCAGGGGTGGGTAATTCACCCCTCCACTTT.

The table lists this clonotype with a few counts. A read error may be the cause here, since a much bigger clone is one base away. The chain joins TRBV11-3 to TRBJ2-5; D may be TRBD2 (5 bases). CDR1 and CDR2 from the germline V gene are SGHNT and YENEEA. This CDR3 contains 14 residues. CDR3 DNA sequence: TGTGCCAGCAGCCCGCGGACCTTGGGAGAGTCCCAGTACTTC. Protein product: CASSPRTLGESQYF.

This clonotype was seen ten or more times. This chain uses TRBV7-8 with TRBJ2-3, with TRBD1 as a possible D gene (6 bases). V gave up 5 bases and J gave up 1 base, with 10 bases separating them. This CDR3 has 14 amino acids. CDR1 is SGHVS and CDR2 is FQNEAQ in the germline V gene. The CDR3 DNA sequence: TGTGCCAGCAGCCCAGGGGCAGGCACAGATACGCAGTATTTT. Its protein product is CASSPGAGTDTQYF.

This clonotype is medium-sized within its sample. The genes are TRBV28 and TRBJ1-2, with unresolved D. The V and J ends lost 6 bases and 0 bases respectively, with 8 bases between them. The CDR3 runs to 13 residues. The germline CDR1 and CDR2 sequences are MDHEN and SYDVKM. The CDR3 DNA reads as TGTGCCAGCAGCCGCGTTACTAACTATGGCTACACCTTC. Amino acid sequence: CASSRVTNYGYTF.

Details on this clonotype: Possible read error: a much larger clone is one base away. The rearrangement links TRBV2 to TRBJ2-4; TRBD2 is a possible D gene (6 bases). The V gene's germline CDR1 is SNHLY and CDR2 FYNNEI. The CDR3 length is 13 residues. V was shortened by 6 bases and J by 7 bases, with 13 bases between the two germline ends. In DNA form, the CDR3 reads TGTGCCAGCAGACTATCGGGAGAGAACATTCAGTACTTC. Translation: CASRLSGENIQYF.

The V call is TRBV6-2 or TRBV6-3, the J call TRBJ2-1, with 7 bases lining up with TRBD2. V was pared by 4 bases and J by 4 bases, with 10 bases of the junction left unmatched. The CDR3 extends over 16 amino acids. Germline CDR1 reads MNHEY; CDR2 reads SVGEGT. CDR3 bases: TGTGCCAGCAGTTCAACGCGGGAGCTGTTTTACAATGAGCAGTTCTTC. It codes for CASSSTRELFYNEQFF.

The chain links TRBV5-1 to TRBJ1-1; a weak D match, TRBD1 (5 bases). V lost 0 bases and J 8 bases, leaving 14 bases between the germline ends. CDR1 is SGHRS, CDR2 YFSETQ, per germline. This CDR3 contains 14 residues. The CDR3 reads CASSLGVRGTEAFF. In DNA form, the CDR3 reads TGCGCCAGCAGCTTGGGAGTTCGGGGGACCGAAGCTTTCTTT.

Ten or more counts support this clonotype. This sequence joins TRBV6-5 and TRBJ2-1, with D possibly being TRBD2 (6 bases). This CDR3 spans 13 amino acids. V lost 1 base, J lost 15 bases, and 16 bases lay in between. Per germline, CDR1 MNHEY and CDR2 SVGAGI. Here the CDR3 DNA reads TGTGCCAGCAGTTACTTCCGGGACTCTCTTTTGTTCTTC. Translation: CASSYFRDSLLFF.

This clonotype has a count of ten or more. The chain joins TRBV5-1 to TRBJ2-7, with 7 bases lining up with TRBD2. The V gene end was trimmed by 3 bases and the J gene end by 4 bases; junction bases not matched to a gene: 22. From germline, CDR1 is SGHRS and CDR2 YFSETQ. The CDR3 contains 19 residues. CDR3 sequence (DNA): TGCGCCAGCAGCTCGCGTGGGGTCGGAGACCTAGCGGCACCTTACGAGCAGTACTTC. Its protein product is CASSSRGVGDLAAPYEQYF.

The CDR3 DNA is TGTGCCAGTAGTATCGGCGTCCCGGGAAACACCATATATTTT. It specifies CASSIGVPGNTIYF. The gene calls are TRBV19 and TRBJ1-3; no firm D call. CDR1 is LNHDA and CDR2 is SQIVND in the germline V gene (reference sequence). This CDR3 spans 14 amino acids. V lost 3 bases, J lost 4 bases, and 10 bases lay in between.

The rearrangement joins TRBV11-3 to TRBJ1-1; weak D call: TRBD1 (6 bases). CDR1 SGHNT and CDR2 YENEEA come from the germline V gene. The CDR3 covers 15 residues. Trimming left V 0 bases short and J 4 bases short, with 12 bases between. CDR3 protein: CASSLDLTGSTEAFF. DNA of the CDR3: TGTGCCAGCAGCTTAGATCTAACAGGGAGCACTGAAGCTTTCTTT.

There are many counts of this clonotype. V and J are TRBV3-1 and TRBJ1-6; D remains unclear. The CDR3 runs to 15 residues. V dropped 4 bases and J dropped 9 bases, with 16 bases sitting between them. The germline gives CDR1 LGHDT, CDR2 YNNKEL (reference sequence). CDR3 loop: CASSRGPSEVSPLHF. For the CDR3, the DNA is TGTGCCAGCAGCCGAGGGCCCTCAGAAGTTTCACCCCTCCACTTT.

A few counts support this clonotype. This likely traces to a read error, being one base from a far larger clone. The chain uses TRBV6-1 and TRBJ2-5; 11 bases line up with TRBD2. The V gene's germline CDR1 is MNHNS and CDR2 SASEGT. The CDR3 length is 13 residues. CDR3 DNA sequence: TGTTCCAGCAGACGCGGGACTAGCGGCCCCCAGTACTTC. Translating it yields CSSRRGTSGPQYF.

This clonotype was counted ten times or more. The CDR3 DNA follows: TGCGCCAGCAGCTTGGAGCCTCACAATGAGCAGTTCTTC. This translates into CASSLEPHNEQFF. The rearrangement links TRBV5-1 to TRBJ2-1; no reliable D call. The CDR3 is 13 residues long. Per germline, CDR1 SGHRS and CDR2 YFSETQ. Trimming removed 0 bases at V and 5 bases at J, with 6 bases between.

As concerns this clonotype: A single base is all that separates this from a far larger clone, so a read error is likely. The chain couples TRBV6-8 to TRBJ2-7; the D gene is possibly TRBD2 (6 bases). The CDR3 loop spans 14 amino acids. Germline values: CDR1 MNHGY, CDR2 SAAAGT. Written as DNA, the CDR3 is TGTGCCATCAGTTACGGCGGGGCCCACTACGAGCAGTACTTC. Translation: CAISYGGAHYEQYF.

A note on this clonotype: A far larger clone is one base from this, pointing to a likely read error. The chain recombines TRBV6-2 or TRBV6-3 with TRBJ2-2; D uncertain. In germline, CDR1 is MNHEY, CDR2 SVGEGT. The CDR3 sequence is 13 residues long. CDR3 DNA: TGTGCCATCAGTCCGCCGGCGGCCGGGGAGCTGTTTTTT. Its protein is CAISPPAAGELFF.

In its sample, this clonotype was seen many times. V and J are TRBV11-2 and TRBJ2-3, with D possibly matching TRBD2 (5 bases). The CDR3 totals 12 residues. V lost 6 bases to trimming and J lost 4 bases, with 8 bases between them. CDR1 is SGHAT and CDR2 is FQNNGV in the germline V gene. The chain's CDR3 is CASRDYPDTQYF. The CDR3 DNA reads TGTGCCAGCAGAGACTACCCAGATACGCAGTATTTT.

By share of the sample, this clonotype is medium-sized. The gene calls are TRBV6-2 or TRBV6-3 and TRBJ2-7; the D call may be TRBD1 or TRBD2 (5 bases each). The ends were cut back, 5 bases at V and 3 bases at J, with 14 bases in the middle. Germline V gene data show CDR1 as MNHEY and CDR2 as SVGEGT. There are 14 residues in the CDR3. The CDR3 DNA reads TGTGCCAGCAGTATGGGACGGGGCTACTACGAGCAGTACTTC. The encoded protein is CASSMGRGYYEQYF.

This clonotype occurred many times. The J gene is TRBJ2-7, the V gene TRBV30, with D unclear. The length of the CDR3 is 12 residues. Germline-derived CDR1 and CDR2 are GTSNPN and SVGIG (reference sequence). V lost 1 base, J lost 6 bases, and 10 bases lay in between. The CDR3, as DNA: TGTGCCTGGAGTGATACGTGGTCCGAGCAGTACTTC. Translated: CAWSDTWSEQYF.

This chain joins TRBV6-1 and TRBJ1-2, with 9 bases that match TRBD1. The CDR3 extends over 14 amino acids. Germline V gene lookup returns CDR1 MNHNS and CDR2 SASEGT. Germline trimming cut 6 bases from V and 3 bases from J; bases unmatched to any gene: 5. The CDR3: CASRSGTGHYGYTF. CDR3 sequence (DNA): TGTGCCAGCAGGTCCGGGACAGGGCACTATGGCTACACCTTC.

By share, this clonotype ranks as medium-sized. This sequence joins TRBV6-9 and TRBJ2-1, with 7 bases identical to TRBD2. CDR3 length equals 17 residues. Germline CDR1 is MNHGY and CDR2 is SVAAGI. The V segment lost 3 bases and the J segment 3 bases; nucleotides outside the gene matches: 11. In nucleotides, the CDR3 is TGTGCCAGCAGTTACTCTCCCCCTAGCGGACTCTACAATGAGCAGTTCTTC. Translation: CASSYSPPSGLYNEQFF.

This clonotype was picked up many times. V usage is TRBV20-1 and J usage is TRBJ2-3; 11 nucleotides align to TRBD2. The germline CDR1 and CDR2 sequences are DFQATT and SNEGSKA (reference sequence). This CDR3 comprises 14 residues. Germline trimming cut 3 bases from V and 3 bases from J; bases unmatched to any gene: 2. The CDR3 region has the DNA TGCAGTGCTAGGGGACTAGCGGCAACAGATACGCAGTATTTT. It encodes CSARGLAATDTQYF.

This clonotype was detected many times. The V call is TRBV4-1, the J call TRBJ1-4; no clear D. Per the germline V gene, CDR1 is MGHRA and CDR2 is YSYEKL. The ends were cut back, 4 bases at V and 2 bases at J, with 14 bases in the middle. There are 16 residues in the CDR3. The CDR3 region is CASSRGSYPTNEKLFF. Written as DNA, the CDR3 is TGCGCCAGCAGCCGAGGTTCTTACCCCACTAATGAAAAACTGTTTTTT.